This T cell receptor beta chain was sequenced during a study of vaccination and CD4 T cells after COVID-19. The CDR3 sequence is 15 residues long. Trimming removed 3 bases from V and 4 bases from J, with 18 bases in between. Germline CDR1 reads DFQATT; CDR2 reads SNEGSKA (reference sequence). The time point denotes: late sampling 161 to 241 days after vaccination in three convalescent patients. Described treatment: roughly 11-day PBMC culture with coronavirus spike peptide pools or control peptides (ViraFEST assay). Sequencing of the DNA from cultured CD4+ T cells was carried out with the Oncomine TCR Beta short-read assay. TCRdb re-called the PCR reads through MiXCR, storing one row per CDR3 protein. The sample records roughly 23,000 distinct CDR3 sequences, 35% to 45% being singletons. Turning to this clonotype: Its antigen is currently unknown.

The TCR sequence derives from a human donor who had recovered from COVID-19. Sequences were derived from CD4+ T cells from blood, cultured in vitro, sampled about 7 months after SARS-CoV-2 vaccination. V gene TRBV20-1 combines with J gene TRBJ1-2, with D possibly matching TRBD1 (6 bases). CDR3 protein: CSASLAQGLGYGYTF. The CDR3 nucleotides read TGCAGTGCTAGCCTGGCGCAGGGGCTAGGCTATGGCTACACCTTC.